This T cell receptor beta chain came from a study of human T cells and chemical hapten exposure. Looking at the study overall: Small pooled library volume differences chiefly drove per-sample TCR yield variation.

Of note for this clonotype: Its antigen is still unknown.

It was the library that attached unique molecular identifiers to individual cDNA molecules. TCRdb re-called the RACE reads through MiXCR, storing one row per CDR3 protein. Among 90,000 to 110,000 distinct CDR3 sequences listed, nearly 35% were seen once. Indicated time point: patch test 3, about 24 weeks after DPC sensitization. Treatment reported: therapeutic diphenylcyclopropenone sensitization with weekly scalp DPC. The study's findings and limits: Expanded TCRs grouped into significantly more large CDR3 similarity clusters than controls produced. More PT1 expanded TCRs went with higher patch test scores.

This TCR was recovered from a man aged 40-50 years with alopecia areata. Some clones in this sample may be carry-over from other donors' samples. Here the sequenced sample was whole blood, taken in connection with sensitization to the hapten diphenylcyclopropenone (DPC).

CDR3 coding DNA: TGTGCCAGCAGTCTTAGCGGGAGGTACAATGAGCAGTTCTTC. Amino acid sequence: CASSLSGRYNEQFF. The chain joins TRBV12-3 or TRBV12-4 to TRBJ2-1; 10 bases are a match to TRBD2. The CDR3 runs to 14 residues. J was trimmed by 4 bases and V by 5 bases; bases with no gene match: 2.